This TCR beta chain was captured by sequencing in a study of blood T cell repertoires in COVID-19. Assay used: immunoSEQ multiplex PCR; TCRdb lists only in-frame clones, some missing. The top ten hold around 10% of the sample, which has over 250,000 clones, 80% to 90% seen once. The V and J ends lost 5 bases and 3 bases, in that order; junction bases with no gene match: 3. The CDR3 runs to 13 residues. In germline, CDR1 is SGHRS, CDR2 YFSETQ. The chain recombines TRBV5-1 with TRBJ2-3, with 7 bases matching TRBD1. Material for sequencing was peripheral blood. The receptor was derived from a woman in her 70s with acute or convalescent COVID-19. CDR3: CASRVQGTDTQYF. In nucleotides, the CDR3 is TGCGCCAGCAGAGTACAGGGGACAGATACGCAGTATTTT.